This T cell receptor beta chain was profiled in a study of T cell responses to AZD1222 COVID-19 vaccine. Trimming removed 2 bases from V and 5 bases from J, with 4 bases in between. Germline lookup yields CDR1 MNHNS and CDR2 SASEGT. There are 12 residues in the CDR3. Comments on this clone: Its specificity is not known.

Notes on the study in general: Close to half of all spike-specific TCRs reportedly target regions of the variants that are unmutated. There were repertoire samples only from the period after the peak T cell response. Spike-specific TCR breadth and depth both grew after two AZD1222 doses.

TCRdb's table, derived via immunoSEQ multiplex PCR, lists solely in-frame clones and lacks some. The table records about 120,000 clones, 70% to 90% of them present only once. This chain connects TRBV6-1 to TRBJ1-5; no reliable D call. The receptor comes from an adult in good health. The sample in question was peripheral blood, obtained on day 0 of AZD1222 vaccination. CDR3 region: CASSEFDQPQHF. The CDR3 coding sequence is TGTGCCAGCAGTGAATTCGATCAGCCCCAGCATTTT.